This T cell receptor (beta chain) was captured by sequencing in a study of shared clonotypes between healthy human individuals. Concerning this clone: What it binds is not known.

Findings of the study overall: A small donor pool kept down the genetic and exposure-history diversity that was represented.

TCRdb's copy holds only in-frame clones and misses some; the assay was immunoSEQ multiplex PCR. The table has about half a million clones, over 70% seen once; the top ten hold roughly 13%. This CDR3 is 16 amino acids long. V was pared by 5 bases and J by 2 bases, with 9 bases of the junction left unmatched. Germline V gives CDR1 SGHVS, CDR2 FQNEAQ. J is TRBJ2-7 and V is TRBV7-8, with 10 nucleotides matching TRBD1. Sequenced input: PBMCs. The TCR originated in a woman in her thirties or forties in good health. Some clones in this sample may be carry-over from other donors' samples. This CDR3 is CASSPDRQGAAYEQYF. Written as DNA, the CDR3 is TGTGCCAGCAGCCCCGACCGACAGGGGGCCGCCTACGAGCAGTACTTC.